This T cell receptor (beta chain) was identified in a study of CD8 T cells in Susac syndrome. The RNA, about 0.45 to 1 ug, was put through reverse transcription using random hexamers. TCRdb analysed the immunoSEQ multiplex PCR reads with MiXCR anew, one entry per CDR3 protein. This table has about 130,000 distinct CDR3 sequences, under 95% appearing once. Both CD4+ and CD8+ T cells were negatively isolated, and TEMRA cells underwent FACS enrichment. The sample taken for sequencing was CD8+ T cells from PBMCs. The clonotype comes from a human donor with multiple sclerosis.

The chain's CDR3 is CSVDAGGPGDEQFF. DNA for the CDR3: TGCAGCGTTGACGCGGGAGGGCCGGGGGATGAGCAGTTCTTC. The V call is TRBV29-1, the J call TRBJ2-1, with 9 bases matching TRBD2. V gave up 3 bases and J gave up 8 bases; unmatched junction bases: 8. The germline CDR1 and CDR2 sequences are SQVTM and ANQGSEA. There are 14 residues in the CDR3.